Each of the 29 T cell receptor beta chains below was sequenced from the same sample in a study of blood T cell repertoires in COVID-19. TCRdb keeps only in-frame clones here, not all; method: immunoSEQ multiplex PCR. The sample yields 85,000 or so clones, about 95% seen once. Sequenced sample: peripheral blood. The source of these receptors is a human donor with active COVID-19. The donor label of this sample is uncertain.

This chain uses TRBV2 with TRBJ1-6; D is unresolved. The CDR3 loop spans 15 amino acids. V was trimmed by 8 bases and J by 1 base, leaving 12 bases between them. In germline, CDR1 is SNHLY, CDR2 FYNNEI. The CDR3 spells CASRGSRSYNSPLHF. The CDR3 nucleotides are TGTGCCAGCCGAGGCAGTAGGTCCTATAATTCACCCCTCCACTTT.

The chain couples TRBV6-5 to TRBJ2-7, with D unresolved. The CDR3 consists of 13 residues. Germline CDR1 reads MNHEY; CDR2 reads SVGAGI. Trimming took off 8 bases at V and 2 bases at J, with 13 bases between the two ends. In nucleotides, the CDR3 is TGTGCCAGCGGAGTAATTAGAGCCTACGAGCAGTACTTC. This gives the protein CASGVIRAYEQYF.

V and J are TRBV27 and TRBJ1-5; weak D call: TRBD1 (5 bases). V was pared by 4 bases and J by 5 bases, with 12 bases between. This CDR3 comprises 14 residues. CDR1 is MNHEY and CDR2 is SMNVEV in the germline V gene (reference sequence). The CDR3 DNA reads TGTGCCAGCAGTTATTCCGGGGGTGATCAGCCCCAGCATTTT. It encodes CASSYSGGDQPQHF.

This clone occurred a few times. The chain is built from TRBV6-5 and TRBJ2-1; 10 positions agree with TRBD1. The germline CDR1 and CDR2 sequences are MNHEY and SVGAGI. This CDR3 spans 15 amino acids. J lost 4 bases, V lost 4 bases, and 4 bases had no gene match. The CDR3 DNA is TGTGCCAGCAGTTTGACGGGACAGGGGTACAATGAGCAGTTCTTC. Protein: CASSLTGQGYNEQFF.

The chain has TRBV10-1 and TRBJ2-7; unclear D gene. This CDR3 contains 10 residues. V was pared by 6 bases and J by 5 bases, with 5 bases between. The germline V gene encodes CDR1 WNHNN and CDR2 SYGVQD (reference sequence). CDR3 protein: CASRSDEQYF. CDR3 nucleotide sequence: TGCGCCAGCAGATCAGACGAGCAGTACTTC.

The chain combines TRBV10-1 with TRBJ1-5; a weak D match, TRBD1 (6 bases). The V end lost 6 bases, the J end lost 1 base, and 10 bases lay between the germline ends. The germline CDR1 and CDR2 sequences are WNHNN and SYGVQD (reference sequence). This CDR3 has 14 amino acids. The chain's CDR3 is CASRHRVSNQPQHF. DNA for the CDR3: TGCGCCAGCAGGCACAGGGTGAGCAATCAGCCCCAGCATTTT.

V gene TRBV6-6 combines with J gene TRBJ2-1, with D possibly being TRBD1 (5 bases). Between the trimmed V and J ends, which lost 4 bases and 4 bases, there was a span of 11 bases. The CDR3 loop spans 14 amino acids. Per germline, CDR1 MNHNY and CDR2 SVGAGI (reference sequence). The CDR3 sequence is CASSFRAHYNEQFF. Written as DNA, the CDR3 is TGTGCCAGCAGTTTCAGGGCTCATTACAATGAGCAGTTCTTC.

This clone has a single count. This chain's CDR3 is CASSSGSGGAWNEQFF. CDR3 coding DNA: TGTGCCAGCAGCTCCGGTAGCGGGGGGGCCTGGAATGAGCAGTTCTTC. This sequence joins TRBV7-9 and TRBJ2-1, with 11 bases fitting TRBD2. CDR3 length: 16 amino acids. Germline CDR1 is SEHNR and CDR2 is FQNEAQ (reference sequence). After removal of 4 bases from V and 7 bases from J, the junction contained 9 bases not matched to a gene. The full variable domain, completed using reference TRBV7-9 and TRBJ2-1, is DTGVSQNPRHKITKRGQNVTFRCDPISEHNRLYWYRQTLGQGPEFLTYFQNEAQLEKSRLLSDRFSAERPKGSFSTLEIQRTEQGDSAMYLCASSSGSGGAWNEQFFGPGTRLTVL.

The V call is TRBV24-1, the J call TRBJ1-2, with TRBD1 matching 7 bases. The length of the CDR3 is 14 residues. CDR1 KGHDR and CDR2 SFDVKD come from the germline V gene. Unmatched junction bases numbered 3, after V lost 4 bases and J lost 2 bases. In DNA, the CDR3 is TGTGCCACCAGTGACTGGGACAGAAACTATGGCTACACCTTC. Amino acids: CATSDWDRNYGYTF.

The chain couples TRBV5-1 to TRBJ2-7, with 8 bases fitting TRBD2. The V gene end was trimmed by 2 bases and the J gene end by 2 bases; junction bases not matched to a gene: 9. The CDR3 has 16 residues. Germline values: CDR1 SGHRS, CDR2 YFSETQ. The CDR3 loop is CASSLSLAGTPYEQYF. The CDR3 DNA follows: TGCGCCAGCAGCTTATCTCTAGCGGGTACCCCCTACGAGCAGTACTTC.

This clone was recorded once. V and J are TRBV5-1 and TRBJ2-1, with a weak D call TRBD1 (6 bases). Germline CDR1 and CDR2: SGHRS and YFSETQ. V was trimmed by 0 bases and J by 4 bases, leaving 11 bases between them. The CDR3 totals 15 residues. The CDR3 reads CASSLASDSYNEQFF. In DNA form, the CDR3 reads TGCGCCAGCAGCTTGGCCTCGGACAGTTACAATGAGCAGTTCTTC.

V is TRBV2 and J is TRBJ2-7, with D hard to call. Germline assignment: CDR1 SNHLY and CDR2 FYNNEI. This CDR3 is built from 13 residues. Trimming removed 6 bases at V and 3 bases at J, with 12 bases between. The CDR3 loop is CASRMREVYEQYF. DNA for the CDR3: TGTGCCAGCAGGATGAGAGAAGTCTACGAGCAGTACTTC.

This chain links TRBV3-1 (or the pseudogene TRBV3-2) with TRBJ2-2; D is perhaps TRBD2 (6 bases). The CDR3 is made up of 12 amino acids. Germline V gene sequence: CDR1 LGHDT, CDR2 YNNKEL (reference sequence). V was clipped by 11 bases and J by 5 bases, with 12 bases between them. The CDR3 DNA sequence: TGTGCCCCCGGAGGGGTAACCGGGGAGCTGTTTTTT. Protein sequence: CAPGGVTGELFF.

This chain links TRBV5-1 with TRBJ1-5; D may be TRBD1 (5 bases). The germline V gene has CDR1 SGHRS and CDR2 YFSETQ. The length of the CDR3 is 14 residues. With 4 bases removed from V and 9 bases from J, the gap between germline ends came to 17 bases. This chain's CDR3 is CASSRWQGVPPQHF. The CDR3 DNA is TGCGCCAGCAGCCGATGGCAGGGTGTTCCGCCCCAGCATTTT.

This sequence joins TRBV19 and TRBJ2-7; 9 positions match TRBD2. After removal of 0 bases from V and 3 bases from J, the junction contained 3 bases not matched to a gene. Germline V gene sequence: CDR1 LNHDA, CDR2 SQIVND (reference sequence). This CDR3 contains 15 residues. CDR3 loop: CASSIDSGSRYEQYF. DNA of the CDR3: TGTGCCAGTAGTATAGATAGCGGGAGTCGCTACGAGCAGTACTTC.

CDR3 sequence reads: CASSVGQRHQETQYF. The CDR3 nucleotides read TGTGCCAGCAGCGTGGGACAGAGGCACCAAGAGACCCAGTACTTC. This chain links TRBV9 with TRBJ2-5; 7 bases agree with TRBD1. Germline lookup yields CDR1 SGDLS and CDR2 YYNGEE. Trimming cost V 2 bases and J 0 bases; bases outside gene matches: 4. The CDR3 contains 15 residues.

The rearrangement joins TRBV28 to TRBJ2-7; the match to TRBD1 covers 8 bases. The length of the CDR3 is 12 residues. J was trimmed by 2 bases and V by 6 bases; bases with no gene match: 0. The germline CDR1 and CDR2 sequences are MDHEN and SYDVKM. The CDR3 spells CASRTGAYEQYF. The CDR3, as DNA: TGTGCCAGCAGGACAGGGGCCTACGAGCAGTACTTC.

The chain joins TRBV6-6 to TRBJ1-1; 8 bases align to TRBD1. CDR1 MNHNY and CDR2 SVGAGI come from the germline V gene (reference sequence). The CDR3 covers 12 residues. Losses at the gene ends were 8 bases for V and 5 bases for J; bases not matched to a gene: 4. The CDR3 DNA reads as TGTGCCAGCGGGACAGGCGGGACTGAAGCTTTCTTT. Translating it yields CASGTGGTEAFF.

The chain has TRBV2 and TRBJ2-7; 8 bases align to TRBD1. The CDR3 is 14 amino acids. J was trimmed by 8 bases and V by 3 bases; bases with no gene match: 9. Germline lookup yields CDR1 SNHLY and CDR2 FYNNEI. CDR3: CASSDGTGVGQQYF. The CDR3 DNA reads as TGTGCCAGCAGTGATGGGACAGGCGTCGGGCAGCAGTACTTC.

The CDR3 nucleotides are TGTGCCAGCAGTTACCGACAGGCAACTAATGAAAAACTGTTTTTT. The encoded protein is CASSYRQATNEKLFF. This sequence joins TRBV6-6 and TRBJ1-4; possible D gene TRBD1, 6 bases. The CDR3 runs 15 residues. The V end was cut by 2 bases, the J end by 0 bases, with 7 bases between. The germline CDR1 and CDR2 sequences are MNHNY and SVGAGI (reference sequence).

V gene TRBV7-8 combines with J gene TRBJ2-7; tentatively, D is TRBD2 (6 bases). The germline gives CDR1 SGHVS, CDR2 FQNEAQ. The CDR3 extends over 14 amino acids. V lost 4 bases and J 1 base, leaving 11 bases between the germline ends. CDR3 region: CASSWVEGSYEQYF. Here the CDR3 DNA reads TGTGCCAGCAGCTGGGTGGAGGGGTCCTACGAGCAGTACTTC.

This chain uses TRBV5-5 with TRBJ1-6, with 10 bases aligning to TRBD1. The length of the CDR3 is 15 residues. V gave up 5 bases and J gave up 7 bases; unmatched junction bases: 6. Germline V gene data show CDR1 as SGHKS and CDR2 as YYEKEE (reference sequence). CDR3 amino acids: CASRGPGQGNSPLHF. CDR3 nucleotides: TGTGCCAGCAGGGGACCGGGACAGGGGAATTCACCCCTCCACTTT.

The chain couples TRBV11-1 to TRBJ2-7; D may be TRBD2 (5 bases). Trimming removed 5 bases at V and 5 bases at J, with 16 bases between. The germline V gene has CDR1 SGHAT and CDR2 FQDESV (reference sequence). CDR3 length: 14 residues. CDR3 nucleotides: TGTGCCAGCAGCCCCGGGGTTAGGAAGAACGAGCAGTACTTC. Amino acid sequence: CASSPGVRKNEQYF. The full variable domain, in which reference TRBV11-1 and TRBJ2-7 provide the parts outside the CDR3, is EAEVAQSPRYKITEKSQAVAFWCDPISGHATLYWYRQILGQGPELLVQFQDESVVDDSQLPKDRFSAERLKGVDSTLKIQPAELGDSAMYLCASSPGVRKNEQYFGPGTRLTVT.

This rearrangement joins TRBV6-5 to TRBJ1-1, with D maybe TRBD1 (6 bases). Germline V CDR1 and CDR2: MNHEY, SVGAGI. This CDR3 spans 15 amino acids. With 5 bases removed from V and 10 bases from J, the gap between germline ends came to 23 bases. CDR3 sequence reads: CASSTRGRDGVGAFF. The CDR3 bases are TGTGCCAGCAGTACGAGGGGGAGGGATGGTGTGGGAGCTTTCTTT.

This clone came up once. V and J are TRBV14 and TRBJ2-7, with no clear D. From germline, CDR1 is SGHDN and CDR2 FVKESK. V lost 1 base and J 5 bases, leaving 9 bases between the germline ends. The CDR3 totals 13 residues. The CDR3 is CASSQVRADEQYF. CDR3 in DNA: TGTGCCAGCAGCCAAGTGAGAGCTGACGAGCAGTACTTC. The variable domain in full, completed from reference TRBV14 and TRBJ2-7, reads EAGVTQFPSHSVIEKGQTVTLRCDPISGHDNLYWYRRVMGKEIKFLLHFVKESKQDESGMPNNRFLAERTGGTYSTLKVQPAELEDSGVYFCASSQVRADEQYFGPGTRLTVT.

CDR3 in DNA: TGTGCCAGCAGCAGCGGCATATCCTACAATGAGCAGTTCTTC. Translation: CASSSGISYNEQFF. The rearrangement joins TRBV13 to TRBJ2-1, with a tentative D call TRBD2 (5 bases). Germline loops: CDR1 PRHDT, CDR2 FYEKMQ (reference sequence). The length of the CDR3 is 14 residues. V lost 5 bases and J lost 1, with 9 bases in between.

This rearrangement joins TRBV11-2 to TRBJ2-5; D unclear. CDR3 length: 14 amino acids. V lost 7 bases, J lost 2 bases, and 14 bases lay in between. Germline V gives CDR1 SGHAT, CDR2 FQNNGV. The CDR3 bases are TGTGCCAGCACCCTGACGGCAGGTCAAGAGACCCAGTACTTC. This encodes CASTLTAGQETQYF.

This clone occurred once. The chain combines TRBV5-1 with TRBJ2-3, with a weak D call TRBD2 (5 bases). In germline, CDR1 is SGHRS, CDR2 YFSETQ. V was clipped by 4 bases and J by 6 bases, with 12 bases between them. The CDR3 has 13 residues. The CDR3 DNA reads TGCGCCAGCAGCGAAGCGGACGCGGATACGCAGTATTTT. Translation gives CASSEADADTQYF.

This chain uses TRBV29-1 with TRBJ1-1, with D unclear. CDR1 and CDR2 from the germline V gene are SQVTM and ANQGSEA. The CDR3 spans 10 residues. The V end lost 6 bases, the J end lost 1 base, and 3 bases lay between the germline ends. CDR3 amino acids: CSVANTEAFF. CDR3 nucleotide sequence: TGCAGCGTGGCGAACACTGAAGCTTTCTTT. The whole variable domain, remainder taken from reference TRBV29-1 and TRBJ1-1, is SAVISQKPSRDICQRGTSLTIQCQVDSQVTMMFWYRQQPGQSLTLIATANQGSEATYESGFVIDKFPISRPNLTFSTLTVSNMSPEDSSIYLCSVANTEAFFGQGTRLTVV.